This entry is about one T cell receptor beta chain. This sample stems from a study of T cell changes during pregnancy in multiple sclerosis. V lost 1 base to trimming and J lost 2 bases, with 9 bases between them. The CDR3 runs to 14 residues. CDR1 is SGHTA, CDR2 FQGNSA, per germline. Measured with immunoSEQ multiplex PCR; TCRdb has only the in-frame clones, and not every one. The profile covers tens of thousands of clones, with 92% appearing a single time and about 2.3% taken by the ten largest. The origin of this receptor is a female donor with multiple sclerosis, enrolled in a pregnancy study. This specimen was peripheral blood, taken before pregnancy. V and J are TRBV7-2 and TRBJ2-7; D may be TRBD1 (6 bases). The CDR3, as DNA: TGTGCCAGCAGCTTAGGGGACACAACCTACGAGCAGTACTTC. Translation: CASSLGDTTYEQYF.